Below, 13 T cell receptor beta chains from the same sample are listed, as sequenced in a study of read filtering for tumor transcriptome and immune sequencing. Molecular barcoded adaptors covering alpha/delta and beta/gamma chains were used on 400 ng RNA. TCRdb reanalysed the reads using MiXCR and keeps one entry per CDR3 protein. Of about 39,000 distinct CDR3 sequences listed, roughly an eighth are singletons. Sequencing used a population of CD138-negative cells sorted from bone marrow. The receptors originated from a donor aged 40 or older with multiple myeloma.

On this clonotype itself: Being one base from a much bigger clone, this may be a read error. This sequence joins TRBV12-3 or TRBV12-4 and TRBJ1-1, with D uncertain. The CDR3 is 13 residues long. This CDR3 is CASSYPTNTEASF. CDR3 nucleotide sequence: TGTGCCAGCAGTTATCCGACGAACACTGAAGCTTCCTTT.

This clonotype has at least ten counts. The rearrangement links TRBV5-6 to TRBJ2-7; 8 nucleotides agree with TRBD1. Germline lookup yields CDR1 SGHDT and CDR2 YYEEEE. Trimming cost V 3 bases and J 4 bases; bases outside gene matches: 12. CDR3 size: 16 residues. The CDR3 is CASSWIPGQGVYEQYF. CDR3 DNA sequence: TGTGCCAGCAGCTGGATACCCGGACAGGGCGTGTACGAGCAGTACTTC.

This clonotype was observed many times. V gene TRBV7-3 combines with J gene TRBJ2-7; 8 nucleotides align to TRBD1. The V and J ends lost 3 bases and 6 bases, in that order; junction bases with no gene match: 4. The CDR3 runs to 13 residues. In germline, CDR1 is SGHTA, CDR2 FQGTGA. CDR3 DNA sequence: TGTGCCAGCAGCTTCCGACAGGGGAGCGAGCAGTACTTC. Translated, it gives CASSFRQGSEQYF.

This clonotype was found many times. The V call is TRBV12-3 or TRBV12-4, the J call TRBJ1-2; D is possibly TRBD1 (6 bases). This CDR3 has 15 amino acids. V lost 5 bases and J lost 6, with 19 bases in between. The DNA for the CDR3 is TGTGCCAGCAGTCAACAAATGACGGGGGGGCATGGCTACACCTTC. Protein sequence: CASSQQMTGGHGYTF.

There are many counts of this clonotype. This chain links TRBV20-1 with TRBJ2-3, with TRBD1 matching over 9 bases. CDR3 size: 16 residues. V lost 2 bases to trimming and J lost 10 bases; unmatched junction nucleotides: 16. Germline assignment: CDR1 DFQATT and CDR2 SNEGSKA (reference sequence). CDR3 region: CSARPKRTGEGEAQYF. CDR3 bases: TGCAGTGCTAGACCCAAGCGGACAGGGGAAGGAGAAGCGCAGTATTTT.

DNA for the CDR3: TGTGCCAGCAGCCTCGCTTCTTGGGAGAGGAACACTGAAGCTTTCTTT. Translating it yields CASSLASWERNTEAFF. The rearrangement joins TRBV7-9 to TRBJ1-1; D remains ambiguous. The V gene's germline CDR1 is SEHNR and CDR2 FQNEAQ (reference sequence). V lost 5 bases to trimming and J lost 1 base, with 17 bases between them. The CDR3 is 16 residues long.

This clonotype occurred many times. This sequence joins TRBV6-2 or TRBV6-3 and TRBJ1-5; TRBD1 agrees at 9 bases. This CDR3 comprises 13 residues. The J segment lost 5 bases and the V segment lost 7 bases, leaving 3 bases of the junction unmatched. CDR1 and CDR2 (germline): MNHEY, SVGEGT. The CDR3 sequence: CASNRQGDQPQHF. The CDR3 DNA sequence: TGTGCCAGCAATAGACAGGGGGATCAGCCCCAGCATTTT.

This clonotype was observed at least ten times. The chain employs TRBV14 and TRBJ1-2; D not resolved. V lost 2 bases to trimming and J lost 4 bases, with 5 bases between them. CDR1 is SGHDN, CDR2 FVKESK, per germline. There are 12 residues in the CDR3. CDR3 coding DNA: TGTGCCAGCAGCCAAACGGGCTATGGCTACACCTTC. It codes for CASSQTGYGYTF.

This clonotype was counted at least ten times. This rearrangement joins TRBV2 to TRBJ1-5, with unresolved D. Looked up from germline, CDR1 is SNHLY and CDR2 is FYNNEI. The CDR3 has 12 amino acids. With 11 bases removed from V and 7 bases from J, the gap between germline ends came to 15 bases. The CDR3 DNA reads TGTGCCGGCAACGTAGGGTTACAGCCCCAGCATTTT. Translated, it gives CAGNVGLQPQHF.

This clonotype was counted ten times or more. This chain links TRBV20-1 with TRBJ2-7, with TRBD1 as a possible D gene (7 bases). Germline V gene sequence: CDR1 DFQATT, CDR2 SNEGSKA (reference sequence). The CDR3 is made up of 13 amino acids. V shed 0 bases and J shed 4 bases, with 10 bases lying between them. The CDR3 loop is CSAREAGGYEQYF. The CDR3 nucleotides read TGCAGTGCTAGAGAGGCAGGGGGGTACGAGCAGTACTTC.

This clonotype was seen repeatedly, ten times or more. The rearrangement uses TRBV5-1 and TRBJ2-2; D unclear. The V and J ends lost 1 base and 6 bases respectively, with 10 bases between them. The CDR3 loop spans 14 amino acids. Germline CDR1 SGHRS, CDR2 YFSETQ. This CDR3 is CASSLRSEAGELFF. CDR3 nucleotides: TGCGCCAGCAGCTTGCGAAGTGAGGCCGGGGAGCTGTTTTTT.

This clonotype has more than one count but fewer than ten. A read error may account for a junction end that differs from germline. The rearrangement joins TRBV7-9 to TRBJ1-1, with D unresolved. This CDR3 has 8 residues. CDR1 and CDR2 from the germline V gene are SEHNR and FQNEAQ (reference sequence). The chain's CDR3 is CASSPSNF. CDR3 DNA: TGTGCCAGCAGTCCCTCCAACTTT. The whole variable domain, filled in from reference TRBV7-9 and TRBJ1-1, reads DTGVSQNPRHKITKRGQNVTFRCDPISEHNRLYWYRQTLGQGPEFLTYFQNEAQLEKSRLLSDRFSAERPKGSFSTLEIQRTEQGDSAMYLCASSPSNFGQGTRLTVV.

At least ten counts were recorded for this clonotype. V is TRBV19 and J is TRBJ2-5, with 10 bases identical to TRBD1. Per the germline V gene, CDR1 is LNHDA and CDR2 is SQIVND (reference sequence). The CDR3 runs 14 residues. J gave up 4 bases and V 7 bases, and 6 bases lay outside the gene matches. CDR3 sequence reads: CASKKTGGGETQYF. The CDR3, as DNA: TGTGCCAGTAAGAAGACAGGGGGCGGAGAGACCCAGTACTTC.